Included here is one T cell receptor (beta chain) sequence, with context. The antigen is not known. Germline loops: CDR1 SGHVS, CDR2 FQNEAQ. V lost 1 base to trimming and J lost 2 bases, with 13 bases between them. The CDR3 is 16 amino acids. This entry comes from a study of ipilimumab plus nivolumab after autologous stem cell transplantation. Study-wide findings and caveats: Per the authors, repertoire, Treg and microbiota data justify further study.

Here immunoSEQ multiplex PCR was the method, and the copy in TCRdb shows in-frame clones only, minus some. Altogether approximately 12,000 clones are present, 75% being singletons, with the ten largest covering approximately 11%. Patients got ipilimumab 1 mg/kg beginning 14 to 28 days post-transplant. The source was PBMCs, collected in a trial of ipilimumab plus nivolumab as post-transplant consolidation. The chain employs TRBV7-8 and TRBJ2-3; tentative D call: TRBD2 (6 bases). The receptor's source is a male donor with multiple myeloma. CDR3 amino acids: CASSLGYGGSTDTQYF. DNA for the CDR3: TGTGCCAGCAGCTTAGGTTATGGGGGGTCCACAGATACGCAGTATTTT.